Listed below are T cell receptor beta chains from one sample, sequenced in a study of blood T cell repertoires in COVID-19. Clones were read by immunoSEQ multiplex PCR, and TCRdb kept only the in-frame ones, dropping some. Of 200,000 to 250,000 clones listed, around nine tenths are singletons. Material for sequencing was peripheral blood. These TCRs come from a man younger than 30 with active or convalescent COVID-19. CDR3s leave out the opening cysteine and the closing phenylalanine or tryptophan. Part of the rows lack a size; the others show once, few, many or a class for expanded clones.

CDR3: ASSQDLEPTEAF
size: .
V: TRBV4-2
J: TRBJ1-1
length: 12

CDR3: ASLGLAGGGEQF
size: .
V: TRBV27
J: TRBJ2-1
length: 12

CDR3: SAYLNSGDSNTEAF
size: .
V: TRBV29-1
J: TRBJ1-1
length: 14

CDR3: ASSFRETDTQY
size: .
V: TRBV12-3/TRBV12-4
J: TRBJ2-3
length: 11

CDR3: ASLRGTNSGNTIY
size: .
V: TRBV10-2
J: TRBJ1-3
length: 13

CDR3: SAEGGQENIQY
size: once
V: TRBV29-1
J: TRBJ2-4
length: 11

CDR3: ASSLYPLEADTQY
size: .
V: TRBV28
J: TRBJ2-3
length: 13

CDR3: ASSPGTDTQY
size: .
V: TRBV7-2
J: TRBJ2-3
length: 10

CDR3: AWSGDRVEQY
size: .
V: TRBV30
J: TRBJ2-7
length: 10

CDR3: ASSKDLAEGYEQY
size: .
V: TRBV21-1
J: TRBJ2-7
length: 13

CDR3: ASRMGRSHNSPLH
size: once
V: TRBV6-5
J: TRBJ1-6
length: 13

CDR3: ASSKPDRGQPQH
size: .
V: TRBV21-1
J: TRBJ1-5
length: 12

CDR3: ASSYSPTLSGSGNEQF
size: few
V: TRBV6-2/TRBV6-3
J: TRBJ2-1
length: 16

CDR3: ASSRRTSGRANTGELF
size: .
V: TRBV27
J: TRBJ2-2
length: 16

CDR3: AISELTSGISPYEQY
size: .
V: TRBV10-3
J: TRBJ2-7
length: 15

CDR3: ASSQAPDRSQPQH
size: .
V: TRBV3-1/TRBV3-2
J: TRBJ1-5
length: 13

CDR3: ASSSPSGRADEQF
size: .
V: TRBV7-9
J: TRBJ2-1
length: 13

CDR3: ASSLAGTGGRNEQF
size: .
V: TRBV11-2
J: TRBJ2-1
length: 14

CDR3: ASSLAGGDAYEQY
size: .
V: TRBV5-1
J: TRBJ2-7
length: 13